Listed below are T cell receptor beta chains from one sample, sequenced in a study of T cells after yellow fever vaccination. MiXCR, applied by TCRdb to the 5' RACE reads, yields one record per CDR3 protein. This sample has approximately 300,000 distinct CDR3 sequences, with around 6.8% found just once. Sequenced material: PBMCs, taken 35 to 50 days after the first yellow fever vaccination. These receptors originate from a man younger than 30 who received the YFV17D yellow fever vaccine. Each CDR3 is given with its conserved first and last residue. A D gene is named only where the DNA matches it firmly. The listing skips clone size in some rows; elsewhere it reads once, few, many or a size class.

CASSLALAAPKTQYF | TGTGCCAGCAGCTTAGCGCTCGCGGCTCCTAAGACCCAGTACTTC | - | TRBV7-8 | many | TRBJ2-5
CASPGANVLTF | TGTGCCAGTCCCGGGGCCAACGTCCTGACTTTC | - | TRBV21-1 | few | TRBJ2-6
CASSLGSQETQYF | TGCGCCAGCAGCTTGGGCAGCCAAGAGACCCAGTACTTC | - | TRBV5-1 | many | TRBJ2-5
CAWMDFSYNEQFF | TGTGCCTGGATGGACTTCTCCTACAATGAGCAGTTCTTC | - | TRBV30 | few | TRBJ2-1
CSVRTGNTEAFF | TGCAGTGTTCGGACAGGGAACACTGAAGCTTTCTTT | TRBD1 | TRBV20-1 | many | TRBJ1-1
CASSLAGSLSYGYTF | TGCGCCAGCAGCTTGGCAGGGAGTCTCAGCTATGGCTACACCTTC | - | TRBV5-1 | - | TRBJ1-2
CATHGGPGTDTQYF | TGTGCCACCCACGGGGGCCCAGGCACAGATACGCAGTATTTT | - | TRBV28 | few | TRBJ2-3
CASSGRGGRAAFF | TGTGCCAGCAGCGGACGTGGGGGACGGGCAGCTTTCTTT | - | TRBV7-2 | - | TRBJ1-1
CAHKGTSGPSTDTQYF | TGTGCTCATAAGGGGACTAGCGGACCTAGCACAGATACGCAGTATTTT | TRBD2 | TRBV10-3 | - | TRBJ2-3
CSVLRTEAFF | TGCAGCGTTCTACGGACTGAAGCTTTCTTT | - | TRBV29-1 | few | TRBJ1-1
CSASRAGRLPNTGELFF | TGCAGTGCCAGCCGCGCAGGGAGATTACCGAACACCGGGGAGCTGTTTTTT | - | TRBV20-1 | few | TRBJ2-2
CASSPSGQPFYGYTF | TGTGCCAGCAGTCCCTCCGGACAGCCCTTCTATGGCTACACCTTC | - | TRBV6-1 | few | TRBJ1-2
CASSISSGGGQETQYF | TGTGCCAGTAGTATAAGCTCCGGTGGGGGGCAAGAGACCCAGTACTTC | - | TRBV19 | - | TRBJ2-5
CASSGWDRPSPETQYF | TGTGCCAGCAGCGGTTGGGACAGGCCATCCCCGGAGACCCAGTACTTC | TRBD1 | TRBV2 | few | TRBJ2-5
CASSLASGNNEQFF | TGTGCCAGCAGTTTGGCTAGCGGAAACAATGAGCAGTTCTTC | TRBD2 | TRBV27 | many | TRBJ2-1
CASSLNGALSGQETQYF | TGTGCCAGCAGTTTAAATGGTGCCCTTTCGGGCCAAGAGACCCAGTACTTC | - | TRBV12-3/TRBV12-4 | - | TRBJ2-5
CASSARLAGADTQYF | TGTGCCAGCAGCGCGCGACTAGCGGGGGCGGATACGCAGTATTTT | TRBD2 | TRBV7-9 | - | TRBJ2-3
CASSRAQNTGELFF | TGTGCCAGCAGCCGGGCGCAGAACACCGGGGAGCTGTTTTTT | - | TRBV7-3 | few | TRBJ2-2
CASSRGGGRPDTEAFF | TGTGCCAGCAGCCGGGGGGGCGGGAGGCCAGACACTGAAGCTTTCTTT | - | TRBV5-4 | - | TRBJ1-1
CASSISGGAWDEQFF | TGTGCCAGCAGCATTAGCGGGGGGGCCTGGGATGAGCAGTTCTTC | TRBD2 | TRBV6-1 | - | TRBJ2-1
CASSKAGALANTGELFF | TGTGCCAGCAGCAAAGCGGGGGCTCTGGCGAACACCGGGGAGCTGTTTTTT | TRBD2 | TRBV9 | few | TRBJ2-2
CASSRDSVPSYNEQFF | TGTGCCAGCAGCCGAGATTCGGTTCCCTCCTACAATGAGCAGTTCTTC | - | TRBV3-1 | few | TRBJ2-1
CASSLGLAGRQETQYF | TGCGCCAGCAGCTTGGGGCTAGCGGGGAGACAAGAGACCCAGTACTTC | TRBD2 | TRBV5-1 | - | TRBJ2-5
CASSLESGRDQPQHF | TGCGCCAGCAGCTTGGAGTCGGGAAGGGATCAGCCCCAGCATTTT | - | TRBV5-1 | few | TRBJ1-5
CASSLRTGHGYTF | TGTGCCAGCAGCCTCCGGACCGGACATGGCTACACCTTC | - | TRBV14 | few | TRBJ1-2
CASSLRGGLSGANVLTF | TGTGCCAGCAGCTTGAGAGGGGGACTCTCTGGGGCCAACGTCCTGACTTTC | - | TRBV7-2 | few | TRBJ2-6
CASSLGMNIRGYTF | TGTGCCAGCAGCCTAGGGATGAATATCCGTGGCTACACCTTC | - | TRBV7-2 | - | TRBJ1-2
CAWSVGGGRNQPQHF | TGTGCCTGGAGTGTAGGAGGGGGAAGGAATCAGCCCCAGCATTTT | - | TRBV30 | few | TRBJ1-5
CASSALRGPETQYF | TGTGCCAGCAGCGCGCTTAGGGGCCCAGAGACCCAGTACTTC | - | TRBV9 | many | TRBJ2-5